This TCR beta chain was retrieved from a study of T-cell memory formation after mild COVID-19. Study summary: Clusters were largely donor specific.

TCRdb fed the 5' RACE reads into MiXCR, producing one record per CDR3 protein. The sample consists of 300,000 to 350,000 distinct CDR3 sequences, around 19% of them appearing once. The sequence was collected from a man aged 18 to 29 who had mild COVID-19 (a few samples of this study predate the infection). Cell type and time point are not known. The specimen sequenced was PBMCs or a T cell subset sorted from them (not recorded which).

The CDR3 DNA reads TGTGCCAGCAGCCTAAGGTGGGCATCCATCCCCACAGATACGCAGTATTTT. As protein: CASSLRWASIPTDTQYF. The rearrangement uses TRBV7-8 and TRBJ2-3; unclear D gene. The CDR3 sequence is 17 residues long. The V end was cut by 5 bases, the J end by 2 bases, with 20 bases between. Per germline, CDR1 SGHVS and CDR2 FQNEAQ.